A single sample gave rise to the 31 T cell receptor beta chains below, sequenced in a study of Graves' ophthalmopathy and Graves' hyperthyroidism. Amplified material comprised TCR beta CDR3 regions derived from RNA transcripts. HTBI-primed RT-PCR formed the first round, and a multiplex PCR formed the second. TCRdb processed the multiplex PCR reads anew with MiXCR; each CDR3 protein has one entry. The table shows around 40,000 distinct CDR3 sequences, with under 65% occurring only once. Material: peripheral blood. The receptors originated from an adult man with Graves' ophthalmopathy.

The rearrangement uses TRBV20-1 and TRBJ1-3, with D possibly matching TRBD1 (6 bases). V was clipped by 0 bases and J by 4 bases, with 16 bases between them. This CDR3 is built from 16 residues. Germline V gives CDR1 DFQATT, CDR2 SNEGSKA (reference sequence). The DNA for the CDR3 is TGCAGTGCTAGAGATGTACAGGGACGGCCAGGAAACACCATATATTTT. Protein: CSARDVQGRPGNTIYF.

This sequence joins TRBV14 and TRBJ2-1; the D gene is possibly TRBD2 (5 bases). Germline V CDR1 and CDR2: SGHDN, FVKESK. The length of the CDR3 is 13 residues. Deletions cut 2 bases from V and 11 bases from J, with 13 bases between. This CDR3 reads CASSQTPRGQQFF. The CDR3, as DNA: TGTGCCAGCAGCCAAACACCCCGGGGTCAGCAGTTCTTC.

This chain joins TRBV5-4 and TRBJ1-4; TRBD1 might be the D (6 bases). The CDR3 covers 13 residues. Germline CDR1 and CDR2: SGHNT and YYREEE (reference sequence). The V end was cut by 5 bases, the J end by 6 bases, with 11 bases between. For the CDR3, the DNA is TGTGCCAGCAGTCGACCAGGGGATGAAAAACTGTTTTTT. Amino acid sequence: CASSRPGDEKLFF.

The rearrangement uses TRBV25-1 and TRBJ2-2; the D gene is possibly TRBD1 (6 bases). CDR1 and CDR2 from the germline V gene are MGHDK and SYGVNS. V lost 4 bases to trimming and J lost 3 bases, with 12 bases between them. The CDR3 loop spans 15 amino acids. The CDR3: CASSGWTVDTGELFF. The CDR3 coding sequence is TGTGCCAGCAGTGGGTGGACAGTAGACACCGGGGAGCTGTTTTTT.

In its sample, this clonotype was seen a few times. The rearrangement joins TRBV3-1 to TRBJ2-2; D remains unclear. Looked up from germline, CDR1 is LGHDT and CDR2 is YNNKEL (reference sequence). The length of the CDR3 is 14 residues. Between the trimmed V and J ends, which lost 5 bases and 4 bases, there was a span of 11 bases. In DNA, the CDR3 is TGTGCCAGCAGCGAGGTGGTTGGCACCGGGGAGCTGTTTTTT. Protein sequence: CASSEVVGTGELFF.

This chain connects TRBV28 to TRBJ1-5; unclear D gene. V shed 6 bases and J shed 5 bases, with 11 bases lying between them. Germline values: CDR1 MDHEN, CDR2 SYDVKM. There are 13 residues in the CDR3. The CDR3 reads CASRVGTYQPQHF. For the CDR3, the DNA is TGTGCCAGCAGGGTGGGCACCTATCAGCCCCAGCATTTT.

The chain couples TRBV5-1 to TRBJ2-1; D not resolved. This CDR3 comprises 11 residues. Trimming removed 1 base at V and 6 bases at J, with 2 bases between. Germline V gene lookup returns CDR1 SGHRS and CDR2 YFSETQ. CDR3 nucleotide sequence: TGCGCCAGCAGCTTGATCAATGAGCAGTTCTTC. Its protein is CASSLINEQFF. Based on the CDR3 plus reference TRBV5-1 and TRBJ2-1, the full variable domain is KAGVTQTPRYLIKTRGQQVTLSCSPISGHRSVSWYQQTPGQGLQFLFEYFSETQRNKGNFPGRFSGRQFSNSRSEMNVSTLELGDSALYLCASSLINEQFFGPGTRLTVL.

The chain combines TRBV7-9 with TRBJ2-1, with TRBD1 as a possible D gene (6 bases). The germline CDR1 and CDR2 sequences are SEHNR and FQNEAQ (reference sequence). This CDR3 region has 12 residues. V lost 6 bases, J lost 9 bases, and 12 bases lay in between. CDR3 coding DNA: TGTGCCAGCAGTCGGACAGAGTCTGAGCAGTTCTTC. It yields the protein CASSRTESEQFF.

Comment on this clonotype: The junction departs from germline at one end; a sequencing error may be responsible. This chain's CDR3 is CASSLWPGNTEAFF. The CDR3 coding sequence is TGTGCCAGCAGCTTATGGCCAGGGAACACTGAGGCTTTCTTT. The rearrangement links TRBV11-1 to TRBJ1-1; weak D call: TRBD1 (5 bases). Germline V gene data show CDR1 as SGHAT and CDR2 as FQDESV (reference sequence). This CDR3 spans 14 amino acids.

CDR3 sequence reads: CASSPTVGGNQPQHF. CDR3 nucleotide sequence: TGTGCCAGTAGCCCTACGGTAGGGGGAAATCAGCCCCAGCATTTT. The chain couples TRBV19 to TRBJ1-5, with D perhaps TRBD1 (6 bases). V shed 6 bases and J shed 4 bases, with 16 bases lying between them. The CDR3 length is 15 residues. CDR1 LNHDA and CDR2 SQIVND come from the germline V gene (reference sequence).

This clonotype was found once. Since a much larger clone is just one base distant, this may be a read error. The conserved closing phenylalanine or tryptophan is absent in this CDR3, likely reflecting a read error. For the CDR3, the DNA is TGTGCCAGCAGTAGGGCCTCTGGAAACACCATATATTAT. This codes for CASSRASGNTIYY. The V gene is TRBV28, the J gene TRBJ1-3, with unresolved D. Trimming removed 5 bases at V and 0 bases at J, with 5 bases between. The V gene's germline CDR1 is MDHEN and CDR2 SYDVKM. CDR3 length equals 13 residues.

This clonotype appeared many times. The chain uses TRBV11-2 and TRBJ2-3, with no clear D. The length of the CDR3 is 17 residues. The V end lost 5 bases, the J end lost 2 bases, and 20 bases lay between the germline ends. Per the germline V gene, CDR1 is SGHAT and CDR2 is FQNNGV. The DNA of the CDR3 is TGTGCCAGCAGCCTAAGACCCGGCTTGGGTCCCACAGATACGCAGTATTTT. Residues: CASSLRPGLGPTDTQYF.

The chain recombines TRBV5-1 with TRBJ1-4, with TRBD1 matching over 7 bases. Germline trimming cut 2 bases from V and 6 bases from J; bases unmatched to any gene: 10. Germline CDR1 SGHRS, CDR2 YFSETQ. The CDR3 extends over 16 amino acids. CDR3 amino acids: CASSLSFRGSDEKLFF. For the CDR3, the DNA is TGCGCCAGCAGCTTAAGTTTCAGGGGGTCTGATGAAAAACTGTTTTTT.

The genes are TRBV19 and TRBJ1-4, with unresolved D. V was trimmed by 5 bases and J by 7 bases, leaving 11 bases between them. The germline gives CDR1 LNHDA, CDR2 SQIVND (reference sequence). The CDR3 covers 13 residues. CDR3 sequence reads: CASSLWSGEKLFF. CDR3 DNA: TGTGCCAGTAGTTTGTGGTCGGGTGAAAAACTGTTTTTT.

This clonotype was seen many times. The rearrangement links TRBV6-1 to TRBJ2-1, with a weak D call TRBD1 (5 bases). Germline V gives CDR1 MNHNS, CDR2 SASEGT. The CDR3 sequence is 12 residues long. Trimming cost V 7 bases and J 3 bases, with 7 bases left between them. This chain's CDR3 is CASKQVYNEQFF. CDR3 nucleotide sequence: TGTGCCAGCAAACAGGTCTACAATGAGCAGTTCTTC.

As concerns this clonotype: The conserved closing phenylalanine or tryptophan is absent in this CDR3, likely reflecting a read error. The limits of the CDR3 on the DNA are not certain, so only TCRdb's listed CDR3 is given. The V gene is TRBV11-3, the J gene TRBJ1-1; TRBD1, as called in the table, went unchecked against the DNA. The length of the CDR3 is 10 amino acids, counting both ends. The V gene's germline CDR1 is SGHNT and CDR2 YENEEA. The chain's CDR3 is CASRPPGGAL.

This clonotype was recorded a few times. V gene TRBV29-1 combines with J gene TRBJ2-7, with a tentative D call TRBD1 (6 bases). CDR1 is SQVTM, CDR2 ANQGSEA, per germline. Deletions cut 6 bases from V and 0 bases from J, with 15 bases between. The CDR3 has 14 residues. The CDR3 DNA is TGCAGCGTAGGGGGAGATGGGTTCTCCTACGAGCAGTACTTC. Its translation is CSVGGDGFSYEQYF.

This clonotype was detected ten times or more. The V gene is TRBV5-1, the J gene TRBJ2-2; TRBD1 agrees at 10 bases. Trimming at V came to 4 bases and at J to 6 bases, leaving 12 bases not matched to a gene. The germline CDR1 and CDR2 sequences are SGHRS and YFSETQ. This CDR3 spans 17 amino acids. CDR3 loop: CASSPTGTGVVPGELFF. The DNA of the CDR3 is TGCGCCAGCAGCCCAACCGGGACAGGGGTAGTACCCGGGGAGCTGTTTTTT. The entire variable domain, with the rest obtained from reference TRBV5-1 and TRBJ2-2, is as follows: KAGVTQTPRYLIKTRGQQVTLSCSPISGHRSVSWYQQTPGQGLQFLFEYFSETQRNKGNFPGRFSGRQFSNSRSEMNVSTLELGDSALYLCASSPTGTGVVPGELFFGEGSRLTVL.

The chain recombines TRBV24-1 with TRBJ1-5; 8 nucleotides align to TRBD1. The germline V gene has CDR1 KGHDR and CDR2 SFDVKD. The CDR3 loop spans 15 amino acids. With V trimmed by 4 bases and J by 7 bases, 8 bases remained unmatched. Here the CDR3 DNA reads TGTGCCACCAGTGACCCGGACAGGGCCGGGCAGCCCCAGCATTTT. This translates into CATSDPDRAGQPQHF.

The chain employs TRBV19 and TRBJ1-1; D is perhaps TRBD1 (6 bases). With 3 bases removed from V and 4 bases from J, the gap between germline ends came to 15 bases. Germline values: CDR1 LNHDA, CDR2 SQIVND (reference sequence). The CDR3 extends over 15 amino acids. Written as DNA, the CDR3 is TGTGCCAGTAGTATGGTCCCAGGGGATGTCACTGAAGCTTTCTTT. Its translation is CASSMVPGDVTEAFF.

The table lists this clonotype with many counts. This rearrangement joins TRBV19 to TRBJ1-1, with D uncertain. The CDR3 runs to 13 residues. Germline V gives CDR1 LNHDA, CDR2 SQIVND (reference sequence). The V end lost 5 bases, the J end lost 4 bases, and 11 bases lay between the germline ends. The CDR3 coding sequence is TGTGCCAGTAGTGTTAAGAGGATCACTGAAGCTTTCTTT. It codes for CASSVKRITEAFF.

The J gene is TRBJ2-5, the V gene TRBV20-1; no definite D call. V was clipped by 2 bases and J by 6 bases, with 16 bases between them. This CDR3 comprises 14 residues. The germline V gene has CDR1 DFQATT and CDR2 SNEGSKA (reference sequence). The DNA for the CDR3 is TGCAGTGCTAGACGGGCAGAACAATCGAAGACCCAGTACTTC. Protein product: CSARRAEQSKTQYF.

This clonotype is judged medium-sized. The rearrangement uses TRBV20-1 and TRBJ1-2; unclear D gene. CDR3 length equals 14 residues. Trimming shortened V by 2 bases and J by 4 bases, and 14 bases separated the two germline ends. Germline values: CDR1 DFQATT, CDR2 SNEGSKA (reference sequence). The CDR3 DNA follows: TGCAGTGCTAGAACGACTCAGCCAGGCTATGGCTACACCTTC. It yields the protein CSARTTQPGYGYTF.

The chain combines TRBV5-4 with TRBJ2-7; possibly TRBD2 for D (6 bases). Germline assignment: CDR1 SGHNT and CDR2 YYREEE (reference sequence). The CDR3 contains 12 residues. The germline V and J ends were trimmed by 4 bases and 6 bases, with 11 bases remaining between them. CDR3 sequence (DNA): TGTGCCAGCAGCCAATTCGGGAGCGAGCAGTACTTC. Its translation: CASSQFGSEQYF.

This clonotype counts as medium-sized. The chain combines TRBV20-1 with TRBJ1-1, with D hard to call. Germline CDR1 is DFQATT and CDR2 is SNEGSKA (reference sequence). V was pared by 5 bases and J by 6 bases, with 19 bases between. The CDR3 contains 14 residues. The CDR3 loop is CSAATFPMSPEAFF. CDR3 nucleotides: TGCAGTGCTGCGACATTCCCTATGTCGCCTGAAGCTTTCTTT.

This sequence joins TRBV11-2 and TRBJ2-2, with TRBD2 matching over 10 bases. This CDR3 contains 17 residues. The germline CDR1 and CDR2 sequences are SGHAT and FQNNGV. V lost 1 base, J lost 1 base, and 3 bases stayed unmatched. The CDR3 is CASSLAWTSGNTGELFF. CDR3 coding DNA: TGTGCCAGCAGCTTAGCCTGGACTAGCGGGAACACCGGGGAGCTGTTTTTT.

The chain joins TRBV20-1 to TRBJ2-6; no definite D call. CDR3 length equals 14 residues. Trimming left V 1 base short and J 0 bases short, with 4 bases between. Germline CDR1 and CDR2: DFQATT and SNEGSKA (reference sequence). CDR3 nucleotide sequence: TGCAGTGCTAGAGTGAGCTCTGGGGCCAACGTCCTGACTTTC. Amino acid sequence: CSARVSSGANVLTF.

V is TRBV2 and J is TRBJ2-1, with 12 bases identical to TRBD2. The CDR3 contains 14 residues. CDR1 is SNHLY and CDR2 is FYNNEI in the germline V gene. Trimming removed 6 bases from V and 4 bases from J; junction bases left unmatched: 1. For the CDR3, the DNA is TGTGCCAGCAGAGGACTAGCGGGGTACAATGAGCAGTTCTTC. Translation: CASRGLAGYNEQFF.

The genes are TRBV11-2 and TRBJ2-7, with D unclear. The CDR3 is 13 amino acids. Trimming shortened V by 1 base and J by 3 bases, and 7 bases separated the two germline ends. Germline V CDR1 and CDR2: SGHAT, FQNNGV. The CDR3 sequence is CASSLGASYEQYF. CDR3 coding DNA: TGTGCCAGCAGCTTAGGAGCTAGCTACGAGCAGTACTTC.

The chain has TRBV19 and TRBJ1-1; D unresolved. V gave up 0 bases and J gave up 5 bases, with 10 bases separating them. Germline CDR1 LNHDA, CDR2 SQIVND (reference sequence). This CDR3 comprises 14 residues. The CDR3 bases are TGTGCCAGTAGTATAGATGGGTACGGGACTGAAGCTTTCTTT. Protein product: CASSIDGYGTEAFF.

V is TRBV20-1 and J is TRBJ1-5; unclear D gene. The CDR3 runs to 12 residues. Germline V gene lookup returns CDR1 DFQATT and CDR2 SNEGSKA (reference sequence). The CDR3 nucleotides read TGCAGCTCTAGCGGGAATCAAGAGACCCAGCATTTT. This encodes CSSSGNQETQHF.